This T cell receptor beta chain was sequenced during a study of T cells in Graves' hyperthyroidism and ophthalmopathy. This CDR3 has 14 residues. The ends lost 5 bases at V and 0 bases at J; junction bases unmatched: 4. Germline V lookup: CDR1 DFQATT, CDR2 SNEGSKA (reference sequence). In this sample, this clonotype turned up many times. RNA transcripts gave rise to amplified TCR beta CDR3 regions. The primer set for the first-round RT-PCR of the TCR CDR3 was HTBI. TCRdb reanalysed the multiplex PCR reads using MiXCR and keeps one entry per CDR3 protein. Counted here are hundreds of thousands of distinct CDR3 sequences, over 10% occurring once; the ten biggest clones make up around 9.2%.

This sequence originates from a woman aged 18-30 years with Graves' hyperthyroidism. Sequenced material: blood. The chain combines TRBV20-1 with TRBJ2-1; 7 bases are a match to TRBD2. CDR3 region: CSAGGGSSYNEQFF. DNA of the CDR3: TGCAGTGCTGGGGGGGGGAGCTCCTACAATGAGCAGTTCTTC.